Below, 27 T cell receptor beta chains from the same sample are listed, as sequenced in a study of T cells in lung cancer brain metastases. Libraries were prepared by immunoSEQ multiplex PCR; TCRdb keeps only in-frame clonotypes and omits some of them. This table has several thousand clones, roughly 85% appearing once. Sequenced sample: tumor tissue from the primary lung tumor. The receptor source for this set is a man aged 45 to 65 with non-small cell lung cancer.

The rearrangement uses TRBV28 and TRBJ2-7, with D perhaps given as TRBD1 or TRBD2 (5 bases each). The CDR3 has 15 amino acids. V lost 3 bases, J lost 2 bases, and 14 bases lay in between. CDR1 is MDHEN, CDR2 SYDVKM, per germline. In DNA form, the CDR3 reads TGTGCCAGCAGTTTGCTGGACGAGGGGACCTACGAGCAGTACTTC. Amino acids: CASSLLDEGTYEQYF. The full variable domain, with the rest looked up from reference TRBV28 and TRBJ2-7, is DVKVTQSSRYLVKRTGEKVFLECVQDMDHENMFWYRQDPGLGLRLIYFSYDVKMKEKGDIPEGYSVSREKKERFSLILESASTNQTSMYLCASSLLDEGTYEQYFGPGTRLTVT.

The chain uses TRBV5-1 and TRBJ2-5; D uncertain. V was shortened by 5 bases and J by 1 base, with 6 bases between the two germline ends. This CDR3 is 12 amino acids long. Per germline, CDR1 SGHRS and CDR2 YFSETQ. This chain's CDR3 is CASSPVQETQYF. The CDR3, as DNA: TGCGCCAGCAGTCCTGTCCAAGAGACCCAGTACTTC.

A word on this clone: Germline is not matched at one junction end, which may reflect a read error. Other DNA sequences in the same sample also yield this CDR3. This chain uses TRBV4-1 with TRBJ2-3; perhaps TRBD2 as D (6 bases). Germline V gives CDR1 MGHRA, CDR2 YSYEKL. The CDR3 consists of 15 residues. The CDR3 DNA reads TGTGCCAGCAGCCAAGATTGGGCGGGGCAAGATACGCAGTATTTT. Amino acid sequence: CASSQDWAGQDTQYF.

The gene calls are TRBV5-6 and TRBJ1-1; D unresolved. V was pared by 0 bases and J by 1 base, with 4 bases between. The CDR3 totals 13 residues. Looked up from germline, CDR1 is SGHDT and CDR2 is YYEEEE. CDR3 protein: CASSLGGNTEAFF. CDR3 nucleotide sequence: TGTGCCAGCAGCTTGGGGGGGAACACTGAAGCTTTCTTT.

The chain joins TRBV19 to TRBJ2-1, with 7 bases that match TRBD1. The CDR3 extends over 14 amino acids. The J segment lost 7 bases and the V segment lost 6 bases, leaving 9 bases of the junction unmatched. CDR1 is LNHDA and CDR2 is SQIVND in the germline V gene (reference sequence). In nucleotides, the CDR3 is TGTGCCAGTAGGGCCGAGGGGGCCGGGAATGAGCAGTTCTTC. Its protein is CASRAEGAGNEQFF. The entire variable domain, with the rest obtained from reference TRBV19 and TRBJ2-1, is as follows: DGGITQSPKYLFRKEGQNVTLSCEQNLNHDAMYWYRQDPGQGLRLIYYSQIVNDFQKGDIAEGYSVSREKKESFPLTVTSAQKNPTAFYLCASRAEGAGNEQFFGPGTRLTVL.

This chain's CDR3 is CASSRRDSTDTQYF. CDR3 DNA sequence: TGTGCCAGCAGCAGACGGGATAGCACAGATACGCAGTATTTT. The chain links TRBV6-5 to TRBJ2-3, with D possibly TRBD2 on 5 matching bases. The germline V gene encodes CDR1 MNHEY and CDR2 SVGAGI. The germline V and J ends were trimmed by 6 bases and 0 bases, with 10 bases remaining between them. The CDR3 extends over 14 amino acids.

The V call is TRBV28, the J call TRBJ2-7; D is unresolved. The CDR3 sequence is 13 residues long. Germline V CDR1 and CDR2: MDHEN, SYDVKM. With 6 bases removed from V and 3 bases from J, the gap between germline ends came to 12 bases. For the CDR3, the DNA is TGTGCCAGCAGCCCGATCACTAACTACGAGCAGTACTTC. The encoded protein is CASSPITNYEQYF.

The chain uses TRBV5-1 and TRBJ1-6; 7 bases agree with TRBD1. The CDR3 is 14 amino acids. V lost 5 bases and J lost 8; bases outside the gene matches: 7. Germline lookup yields CDR1 SGHRS and CDR2 YFSETQ. The CDR3 region has the DNA TGCGCCAGCAGGACAGGGTATCAGGATTCACCCCTCCACTTT. It encodes CASRTGYQDSPLHF.

The chain links TRBV19 to TRBJ2-7; 7 nucleotides line up with TRBD2. Germline CDR1 reads LNHDA; CDR2 reads SQIVND (reference sequence). V dropped 7 bases and J dropped 7; count of bases not matched to a gene: 13. This CDR3 comprises 14 residues. The CDR3 loop is CASIYQLAAGEQYF. DNA for the CDR3: TGTGCCAGTATTTATCAGCTAGCGGCGGGAGAGCAGTACTTC.

V usage is TRBV5-1 and J usage is TRBJ1-1; D is unresolved. This CDR3 comprises 15 residues. The V end was cut by 0 bases, the J end by 2 bases, with 11 bases between. Per germline, CDR1 SGHRS and CDR2 YFSETQ. CDR3 DNA sequence: TGCGCCAGCAGCTTGGCCGTGGGCTTTAACACTGAAGCTTTCTTT. It specifies CASSLAVGFNTEAFF. Full variable domain (rest looked up from reference TRBV5-1 and TRBJ1-1): KAGVTQTPRYLIKTRGQQVTLSCSPISGHRSVSWYQQTPGQGLQFLFEYFSETQRNKGNFPGRFSGRQFSNSRSEMNVSTLELGDSALYLCASSLAVGFNTEAFFGQGTRLTVV.

This rearrangement joins TRBV4-1 to TRBJ1-1; D unresolved. In germline, CDR1 is MGHRA, CDR2 YSYEKL. V was shortened by 4 bases and J by 1 base, with 10 bases between the two germline ends. This CDR3 has 14 residues. CDR3 region: CASSLNDWNTEAFF. As DNA, the CDR3 is TGCGCCAGCAGCCTTAACGACTGGAACACTGAAGCTTTCTTT.

The chain employs TRBV7-2 and TRBJ2-1; 7 bases are shared with TRBD2. There are 13 residues in the CDR3. Germline CDR1 and CDR2: SGHTA and FQGNSA. The J segment lost 6 bases and the V segment lost 4 bases, leaving 3 bases of the junction unmatched. The CDR3 protein is CASSSGTINEQFF. The CDR3 DNA is TGTGCCAGCAGCTCCGGGACTATCAATGAGCAGTTCTTC.

This clone was seen just once. One junction end disagrees with the germline gene, perhaps due to a read error. This rearrangement joins TRBV11-1 to TRBJ2-3; tentative D call: TRBD2 (6 bases). The CDR3 is 15 amino acids. Germline CDR1 SGHAT, CDR2 FQDESV (reference sequence). This CDR3 is CVSSFSGLSTDTQYF. In nucleotides, the CDR3 is TGTGTCAGCAGCTTTAGCGGTCTCAGCACAGATACGCAGTATTTT.

This chain uses TRBV9 with TRBJ1-1; no firm D call. Germline V gene lookup returns CDR1 SGDLS and CDR2 YYNGEE. The V end was cut by 0 bases, the J end by 0 bases, with 3 bases between. The CDR3 has 13 residues. CDR3 DNA: TGTGCCAGCAGCGTAGCGGTGAACACTGAAGCTTTCTTT. Its translation is CASSVAVNTEAFF.

In nucleotides, the CDR3 is TGCAGCGCCCAAGGGACTGAAGCTTTCTTT. Translation gives CSAQGTEAFF. The rearrangement links TRBV29-1 to TRBJ1-1; D remains unclear. This CDR3 comprises 10 residues. Looked up from germline, CDR1 is SQVTM and CDR2 is ANQGSEA. The V and J ends lost 7 bases and 5 bases respectively, with 8 bases between them.

The J gene is TRBJ1-2, the V gene TRBV10-3, with a tentative D call TRBD1 (5 bases). The V end was cut by 4 bases, the J end by 5 bases, with 14 bases between. Per germline, CDR1 ENHRY and CDR2 SYGVKD. The CDR3 covers 14 residues. In DNA, the CDR3 is TGTGCCATCAGTGGGGGCCCTCTAGGGTATGGCTACACCTTC. Its protein product is CAISGGPLGYGYTF.

With regard to this clone: At one end, the junction sequence differs from germline, possibly due to a read error. This sample includes further DNA sequences coding for the same CDR3. The V call is TRBV29-1, the J call TRBJ2-5; TRBD1 matches at 7 bases. Germline lookup yields CDR1 SQVTM and CDR2 ANQGSEA. The CDR3 consists of 12 residues. CDR3 coding DNA: TGCAGCGTTCGGCAGGGGGAAGAGACCCAATACTTC. As protein: CSVRQGEETQYF.

Here the CDR3 DNA reads TGTGCCAGCATTCGGGGTTTCAAGGGGGAGCTGTTTTTT. Residues: CASIRGFKGELFF. The chain carries TRBV6-1 and TRBJ2-2, with a possible D match to TRBD2 (5 bases). This CDR3 spans 13 amino acids. V gave up 7 bases and J gave up 8 bases, with 14 bases separating them. CDR1 and CDR2 from the germline V gene are MNHNS and SASEGT.

This clone was recorded once. Its ends do not fully match the called genes, so a read error is possible. The same CDR3 also results from other DNA sequences found in this sample. J is TRBJ2-7 and V is TRBV28; 10 nucleotides align to TRBD2. The CDR3 loop spans 14 amino acids. The V gene's germline CDR1 is MDHEN and CDR2 SYDVKM. The CDR3 sequence is CASSSSGSLHEQYF. CDR3 in DNA: TGTGCTAGCAGCTCTAGCGGGAGCTTACACGAGCAGTACTTC.

The chain employs TRBV5-6 and TRBJ2-1; tentatively, D is TRBD1 or TRBD2 (6 bases each). Trimming removed 6 bases from V and 3 bases from J, with 16 bases in between. Per the germline V gene, CDR1 is SGHDT and CDR2 is YYEEEE. This CDR3 comprises 15 residues. The CDR3 DNA reads TGTGCCAGCATCAAAACAGGGCGGGACTACAATGAGCAGTTCTTC. Protein sequence: CASIKTGRDYNEQFF. Variable domain in full (rest from reference TRBV5-6 and TRBJ2-1): DAGVTQSPTHLIKTRGQQVTLRCSPKSGHDTVSWYQQALGQGPQFIFQYYEEEERQRGNFPDRFSGHQFPNYSSELNVNALLLGDSALYLCASIKTGRDYNEQFFGPGTRLTVL.

The V and J genes are TRBV2 and TRBJ1-1, with D maybe TRBD1 (6 bases). Germline lookup yields CDR1 SNHLY and CDR2 FYNNEI. There are 15 residues in the CDR3. With 6 bases removed from V and 1 base from J, the gap between germline ends came to 15 bases. CDR3 loop: CASRLPTGGNTEAFF. The CDR3 DNA follows: TGTGCCAGCAGGTTGCCGACAGGAGGGAACACTGAAGCTTTCTTT.

V and J are TRBV6-5 and TRBJ1-1; D gene ambiguous. Germline V gene sequence: CDR1 MNHEY, CDR2 SVGAGI. V dropped 5 bases and J dropped 4 bases, with 14 bases sitting between them. This CDR3 has 14 amino acids. The CDR3 sequence: CASSVGGRVTEAFF. For the CDR3, the DNA is TGTGCCAGCAGTGTAGGTGGACGTGTCACTGAAGCTTTCTTT.

The chain recombines TRBV28 with TRBJ1-3; D unresolved. The germline CDR1 and CDR2 sequences are MDHEN and SYDVKM. With 8 bases removed from V and 10 bases from J, the gap between germline ends came to 15 bases. There are 12 residues in the CDR3. CDR3 sequence: CASGPFRETIYF. The CDR3 DNA reads TGTGCCAGCGGCCCCTTTAGGGAGACCATATATTTT.

The CDR3 DNA reads TGTGCCAGCAGTTTAACAGGGGGCGCCGGGGCCAACGTCCTGACTTTC. Protein: CASSLTGGAGANVLTF. The V call is TRBV2, the J call TRBJ2-6, with 9 bases matching TRBD1. The CDR3 covers 16 residues. The V gene's germline CDR1 is SNHLY and CDR2 FYNNEI. The V gene end was trimmed by 5 bases and the J gene end by 4 bases; junction bases not matched to a gene: 6.

The chain is built from TRBV29-1 and TRBJ2-7; the D call may be TRBD1 or TRBD2 (5 bases each). The V end was cut by 7 bases, the J end by 4 bases, with 14 bases between. This CDR3 spans 12 amino acids. CDR1 is SQVTM, CDR2 ANQGSEA, per germline. The CDR3 reads CSATGTSYEQYF. CDR3 DNA: TGCAGCGCGACCGGGACCTCTTACGAGCAGTACTTC.

A few counts support this clone. The genes are TRBV5-6 and TRBJ2-1, with D perhaps TRBD1 (6 bases). Germline CDR1 is SGHDT and CDR2 is YYEEEE. Trimming removed 6 bases at V and 6 bases at J, with 16 bases between. The length of the CDR3 is 14 residues. The CDR3 protein is CASNRDFFSNEQFF. As DNA, the CDR3 is TGTGCCAGCAACAGGGATTTTTTCAGCAATGAGCAGTTCTTC.

The V call is TRBV6-5, the J call TRBJ1-6; D is perhaps TRBD1 (5 bases). Trimming left V 2 bases short and J 5 bases short, with 13 bases between. Germline loops: CDR1 MNHEY, CDR2 SVGAGI. CDR3 length equals 16 residues. This CDR3 reads CASSYAWGENNSPLHF. The CDR3 DNA follows: TGTGCCAGCAGTTACGCGTGGGGGGAAAATAATTCACCCCTCCACTTT.